The 31 T cell receptor beta chains below were found in one sample sequenced in a study of T cell responses to AZD1222 COVID-19 vaccine. Repertoires were generated with immunoSEQ multiplex PCR, while TCRdb's copy carries only in-frame clones and drops some. This sample has some 130,000 clones, with approximately 91% found just once. Sequencing used peripheral blood, obtained 28 days after the second AZD1222 dose. The receptors originated from an adult who received the AZD1222 COVID-19 vaccine.

The chain uses TRBV5-4 and TRBJ2-7; 8 nucleotides agree with TRBD2. CDR1 and CDR2 from the germline V gene are SGHNT and YYREEE (reference sequence). The CDR3 totals 13 residues. V was pared by 7 bases and J by 3 bases, with 6 bases of the junction left unmatched. CDR3: CASGGGRFYEQYF. The CDR3 DNA reads as TGTGCCAGCGGCGGGGGGCGCTTCTACGAGCAGTACTTC.

Only one count was recorded for this clone. The chain couples TRBV30 to TRBJ2-5; TRBD2 might be the D (6 bases). V lost 0 bases and J 2 bases, leaving 16 bases between the germline ends. The germline gives CDR1 GTSNPN, CDR2 SVGIG (reference sequence). The CDR3 contains 16 residues. The CDR3 sequence: CAWSVMGLGGQETQYF. The CDR3 bases are TGTGCCTGGAGTGTAATGGGATTGGGAGGTCAAGAGACCCAGTACTTC.

This chain links TRBV5-1 with TRBJ2-3; TRBD1 or TRBD2 may be the D gene (5 bases each). The V end was cut by 0 bases, the J end by 5 bases, with 16 bases between. CDR3 size: 16 residues. Germline-derived CDR1 and CDR2 are SGHRS and YFSETQ. CDR3 sequence (DNA): TGCGCCAGCAGCTTGGGTGCGACAGCGGTGGTAGATACGCAGTATTTT. It is translated as CASSLGATAVVDTQYF.

The chain joins TRBV24-1 to TRBJ2-1, with D unclear. The CDR3 spans 14 residues. Trimming removed 4 bases at V and 7 bases at J, with 13 bases between. Germline CDR1 is KGHDR and CDR2 is SFDVKD. The CDR3 sequence: CATSDPPRINEQFF. As DNA, the CDR3 is TGTGCCACCAGTGACCCCCCCCGGATAAATGAGCAGTTCTTC.

The chain recombines TRBV7-9 with TRBJ1-4; TRBD1 matches at 7 bases. Germline CDR1 and CDR2: SEHNR and FQNEAQ (reference sequence). The V gene end was trimmed by 10 bases and the J gene end by 8 bases; junction bases not matched to a gene: 22. The length of the CDR3 is 17 residues. CDR3 nucleotides: TGTGCCACAGCAGGCGGCGTGAGCACAGGGGCAGAAGAAAAACTGTTTTTT. Its protein product is CATAGGVSTGAEEKLFF.

This chain uses TRBV5-3 with TRBJ1-4; the D is unclear. TRBV5-3 has ORF status, its function being uncertain. CDR3 length: 15 amino acids. V was trimmed by 1 base and J by 6 bases, leaving 13 bases between them. The CDR3: CARSLPHDFYEKLFF. As DNA, the CDR3 is TGTGCCAGAAGCTTGCCCCATGACTTCTATGAAAAACTGTTTTTT.

V gene TRBV27 combines with J gene TRBJ1-2; D possibly corresponds to TRBD1 (5 bases). CDR1 MNHEY and CDR2 SMNVEV come from the germline V gene (reference sequence). Trimming took 0 bases from V and 7 from J, leaving 15 bases between them. CDR3 length: 15 residues. CDR3 protein: CASSLSGTGGIGYTF. The CDR3 DNA reads TGTGCCAGCAGTTTATCTGGAACAGGCGGTATTGGCTACACCTTC.

In this sample, this clone turned up once. The chain employs TRBV5-1 and TRBJ2-7; D call uncertain. The CDR3 is made up of 14 amino acids. Germline CDR1 reads SGHRS; CDR2 reads YFSETQ. Trimming left V 0 bases short and J 2 bases short, with 9 bases between. As DNA, the CDR3 is TGCGCCAGCAGCTTGGCCGTAAACACCTACGAGCAGTACTTC. Its protein product is CASSLAVNTYEQYF.

The CDR3: CASNPLGRGEAQYF. Here the CDR3 DNA reads TGTGCCAGCAATCCACTGGGGCGTGGGGAGGCCCAGTACTTC. The chain couples TRBV6-5 to TRBJ2-5; weak D call: TRBD2 (6 bases). Trimming took off 7 bases at V and 9 bases at J, with 21 bases between the two ends. CDR1 is MNHEY and CDR2 is SVGAGI in the germline V gene. There are 14 residues in the CDR3.

The chain joins TRBV28 to TRBJ1-5, with 9 bases lining up with TRBD1. Germline V CDR1 and CDR2: MDHEN, SYDVKM. This CDR3 spans 13 amino acids. Trimming took 8 bases from V and 15 from J; bases not matched to a gene: 14. CDR3 coding DNA: TGTGCCAGCTTTACCGGGACAGGGAGTGTATGGCATTTT. Encoded protein: CASFTGTGSVWHF.

V usage is TRBV7-9 and J usage is TRBJ1-5; D is ambiguous. This CDR3 has 14 amino acids. V was clipped by 1 base and J by 6 bases, with 10 bases between them. The germline V gene encodes CDR1 SEHNR and CDR2 FQNEAQ (reference sequence). CDR3 in amino acids: CASSLEKAGQPQHF. In nucleotides, the CDR3 is TGTGCCAGCAGCTTAGAGAAAGCGGGTCAGCCCCAGCATTTT.

This clone showed up just once. This sequence joins TRBV5-4 and TRBJ2-2; 7 bases fit TRBD1. Germline V gives CDR1 SGHNT, CDR2 YYREEE (reference sequence). The V segment lost 2 bases and the J segment 6 bases; nucleotides outside the gene matches: 7. There are 15 residues in the CDR3. The CDR3 protein is CASSFAYRGAGELFF. CDR3 sequence (DNA): TGTGCCAGCAGCTTCGCATACAGGGGAGCCGGGGAGCTGTTTTTT.

The genes are TRBV5-5 and TRBJ2-1, with 10 bases lining up with TRBD2. The germline CDR1 and CDR2 sequences are SGHKS and YYEKEE (reference sequence). J was trimmed by 4 bases and V by 2 bases; bases with no gene match: 3. CDR3 length equals 15 residues. The CDR3 is CASSFLAGAYNEQFF. The CDR3 DNA sequence: TGTGCCAGCAGCTTCCTAGCGGGAGCTTACAATGAGCAGTTCTTC.

The V and J genes are TRBV4-1 and TRBJ1-5; D is possibly TRBD1 (6 bases). The germline CDR1 and CDR2 sequences are MGHRA and YSYEKL. V was cut by 1 base and J by 2 bases, with 15 bases left in between. CDR3 size: 17 residues. CDR3 in amino acids: CASSQGPGASGNQPQHF. The CDR3 DNA sequence: TGCGCCAGCAGCCAAGGTCCAGGGGCTTCGGGCAATCAGCCCCAGCATTTT.

The genes are TRBV24-1 and TRBJ2-7, with 7 bases fitting TRBD2. This CDR3 spans 16 amino acids. The V gene's germline CDR1 is KGHDR and CDR2 SFDVKD. The V and J ends lost 2 bases and 6 bases, in that order; junction bases with no gene match: 12. CDR3 coding DNA: TGTGCCACCAGTGATTCTGCAGGGAGGGTGAGGGGCGAGCAGTACTTC. Residues: CATSDSAGRVRGEQYF.

The chain couples TRBV2 to TRBJ1-1; 7 nucleotides align to TRBD1. After removal of 7 bases from V and 4 bases from J, the junction contained 9 bases not matched to a gene. CDR1 is SNHLY, CDR2 FYNNEI, per germline. The CDR3 has 14 amino acids. The CDR3 bases are TGTGCCAGCACCCCAGGGGGGCTGAGCACTGAAGCTTTCTTT. As protein: CASTPGGLSTEAFF.

This chain connects TRBV7-8 to TRBJ1-3; D gene unclear. Between the trimmed V and J ends, which lost 6 bases and 0 bases, there was a span of 12 bases. Germline lookup yields CDR1 SGHVS and CDR2 FQNEAQ. This CDR3 has 15 amino acids. The CDR3, as DNA: TGTGCCAGCAGGCCCTACAGAGGCTCTGGAAACACCATATATTTT. It is translated as CASRPYRGSGNTIYF.

The V gene is TRBV4-2, the J gene TRBJ2-7, with TRBD2 identical over 7 bases. Germline trimming cut 3 bases from V and 3 bases from J; bases unmatched to any gene: 17. This CDR3 comprises 18 residues. From germline, CDR1 is LGHNA and CDR2 YNFKEQ. The CDR3 sequence is CASSQKEGRGLGIYEQYF. CDR3 DNA: TGTGCCAGCAGCCAGAAGGAGGGTCGAGGACTAGGTATCTACGAGCAGTACTTC.

CDR3 region: CASSPASKSPLHF. CDR3 nucleotide sequence: TGTGCCAGCTCACCAGCATCGAAATCACCCCTCCACTTT. The chain joins TRBV18 to TRBJ1-6; no definite D call. Germline V gene lookup returns CDR1 KGHSH and CDR2 LQKENI. The CDR3 has 13 amino acids. The V end was cut by 2 bases, the J end by 10 bases, with 9 bases between.

This chain connects TRBV29-1 to TRBJ2-1; 7 nucleotides agree with TRBD1. V lost 0 bases, J lost 6 bases, and 8 bases stayed unmatched. In germline, CDR1 is SQVTM, CDR2 ANQGSEA. The CDR3 loop spans 15 amino acids. In DNA, the CDR3 is TGCAGCGTTGAAGATCACAGGGGCGATTTCAATGAGCAGTTCTTC. Residues: CSVEDHRGDFNEQFF.

The chain employs TRBV7-9 and TRBJ1-1; a weak D match, TRBD1 (6 bases). CDR3 length: 18 amino acids. The germline gives CDR1 SEHNR, CDR2 FQNEAQ (reference sequence). The V end lost 5 bases, the J end lost 0 bases, and 22 bases lay between the germline ends. CDR3 sequence reads: CASSQTGRPGHLNTEAFF. Here the CDR3 DNA reads TGTGCCAGCAGCCAAACGGGAAGGCCGGGACATTTGAACACTGAAGCTTTCTTT.

The genes are TRBV4-2 and TRBJ1-1, with a possible D match to TRBD1 (5 bases). The CDR3 covers 13 residues. CDR1 is LGHNA, CDR2 YNFKEQ, per germline. Trimming removed 1 base from V and 7 bases from J, with 10 bases in between. The CDR3 is CASSQVPGGEAFF. In nucleotides, the CDR3 is TGTGCCAGCAGCCAAGTGCCGGGGGGTGAAGCTTTCTTT.

The chain combines TRBV5-1 with TRBJ2-5, with D maybe TRBD1 (7 bases). Deletions cut 8 bases from V and 2 bases from J, with 16 bases between. CDR3 length equals 14 residues. Germline V gene sequence: CDR1 SGHRS, CDR2 YFSETQ. The CDR3 sequence: CASNLGGQQETQYF. The CDR3 DNA reads as TGCGCCAGTAATTTGGGGGGACAGCAAGAGACCCAGTACTTC.

This clone was seen more than once but under ten times. The V gene is TRBV19, the J gene TRBJ2-7; no firm D call. CDR1 and CDR2 (germline): LNHDA, SQIVND (reference sequence). The CDR3 totals 14 residues. The ends were cut back, 2 bases at V and 7 bases at J, with 15 bases in the middle. DNA for the CDR3: TGTGCCAGTAGTATAAGCATTCAGTCTCGGGAGCAGTACTTC. Residues: CASSISIQSREQYF.

This clone was seen a handful of times. The V gene is TRBV14, the J gene TRBJ1-2; D not certain. CDR1 is SGHDN, CDR2 FVKESK, per germline. There are 13 residues in the CDR3. Between the trimmed V and J ends, which lost 1 base and 0 bases, there was a span of 3 bases. CDR3 region: CASSQVSNYGYTF. The CDR3 DNA reads as TGTGCCAGCAGCCAAGTCTCTAACTATGGCTACACCTTC.

The V and J genes are TRBV6-5 and TRBJ1-5; D gene uncertain. This CDR3 has 14 amino acids. The germline V gene encodes CDR1 MNHEY and CDR2 SVGAGI. V was clipped by 7 bases and J by 6 bases, with 16 bases between them. The CDR3 DNA reads as TGTGCCAGCACCCAGGACCTAGCGGGTCAGCCCCAGCATTTT. Its translation is CASTQDLAGQPQHF.

This chain joins TRBV7-8 and TRBJ2-7; TRBD1 matches 7 bases. Germline-derived CDR1 and CDR2 are SGHVS and FQNEAQ. The CDR3 loop spans 16 amino acids. After removal of 5 bases from V and 3 bases from J, the junction contained 13 bases not matched to a gene. DNA of the CDR3: TGTGCCAGCAGCCCCAACGCCGGGACAGTGTTCTACGAGCAGTACTTC. Its protein is CASSPNAGTVFYEQYF.

The chain carries TRBV5-1 and TRBJ2-3; D remains ambiguous. The CDR3 length is 15 residues. Germline CDR1 reads SGHRS; CDR2 reads YFSETQ. The ends were cut back, 4 bases at V and 5 bases at J, with 17 bases in the middle. The DNA of the CDR3 is TGCGCCAGCAGCCCCACCCCGTCCTCTGGAGATACGCAGTATTTT. This gives the protein CASSPTPSSGDTQYF.

The chain joins TRBV5-1 to TRBJ2-1; 14 bases fit TRBD2. V was clipped by 4 bases and J by 8 bases; unmatched bases: 5. This CDR3 is 15 amino acids long. CDR1 and CDR2 (germline): SGHRS, YFSETQ. This CDR3 reads CASSPGLAGVYEQFF. CDR3 bases: TGCGCCAGCAGCCCGGGACTAGCGGGAGTCTATGAGCAGTTCTTC.

V gene TRBV2 combines with J gene TRBJ2-7, with TRBD1 matching 10 bases. V lost 7 bases, J lost 2 bases, and 5 bases stayed unmatched. The CDR3 totals 14 residues. The germline V gene encodes CDR1 SNHLY and CDR2 FYNNEI. The CDR3 DNA reads TGTGCCAGCAACGAGGACAGGGGGGCCTACGAGCAGTACTTC. It is translated as CASNEDRGAYEQYF.

This sequence joins TRBV21-1 and TRBJ1-1. TRBV21-1 is labeled a pseudogene. The CDR3 consists of 12 residues. The CDR3 sequence is CASRDPNTEAFF. In nucleotides, the CDR3 is TGTGCCAGCAGGGATCCGAACACTGAAGCTTTCTTT.